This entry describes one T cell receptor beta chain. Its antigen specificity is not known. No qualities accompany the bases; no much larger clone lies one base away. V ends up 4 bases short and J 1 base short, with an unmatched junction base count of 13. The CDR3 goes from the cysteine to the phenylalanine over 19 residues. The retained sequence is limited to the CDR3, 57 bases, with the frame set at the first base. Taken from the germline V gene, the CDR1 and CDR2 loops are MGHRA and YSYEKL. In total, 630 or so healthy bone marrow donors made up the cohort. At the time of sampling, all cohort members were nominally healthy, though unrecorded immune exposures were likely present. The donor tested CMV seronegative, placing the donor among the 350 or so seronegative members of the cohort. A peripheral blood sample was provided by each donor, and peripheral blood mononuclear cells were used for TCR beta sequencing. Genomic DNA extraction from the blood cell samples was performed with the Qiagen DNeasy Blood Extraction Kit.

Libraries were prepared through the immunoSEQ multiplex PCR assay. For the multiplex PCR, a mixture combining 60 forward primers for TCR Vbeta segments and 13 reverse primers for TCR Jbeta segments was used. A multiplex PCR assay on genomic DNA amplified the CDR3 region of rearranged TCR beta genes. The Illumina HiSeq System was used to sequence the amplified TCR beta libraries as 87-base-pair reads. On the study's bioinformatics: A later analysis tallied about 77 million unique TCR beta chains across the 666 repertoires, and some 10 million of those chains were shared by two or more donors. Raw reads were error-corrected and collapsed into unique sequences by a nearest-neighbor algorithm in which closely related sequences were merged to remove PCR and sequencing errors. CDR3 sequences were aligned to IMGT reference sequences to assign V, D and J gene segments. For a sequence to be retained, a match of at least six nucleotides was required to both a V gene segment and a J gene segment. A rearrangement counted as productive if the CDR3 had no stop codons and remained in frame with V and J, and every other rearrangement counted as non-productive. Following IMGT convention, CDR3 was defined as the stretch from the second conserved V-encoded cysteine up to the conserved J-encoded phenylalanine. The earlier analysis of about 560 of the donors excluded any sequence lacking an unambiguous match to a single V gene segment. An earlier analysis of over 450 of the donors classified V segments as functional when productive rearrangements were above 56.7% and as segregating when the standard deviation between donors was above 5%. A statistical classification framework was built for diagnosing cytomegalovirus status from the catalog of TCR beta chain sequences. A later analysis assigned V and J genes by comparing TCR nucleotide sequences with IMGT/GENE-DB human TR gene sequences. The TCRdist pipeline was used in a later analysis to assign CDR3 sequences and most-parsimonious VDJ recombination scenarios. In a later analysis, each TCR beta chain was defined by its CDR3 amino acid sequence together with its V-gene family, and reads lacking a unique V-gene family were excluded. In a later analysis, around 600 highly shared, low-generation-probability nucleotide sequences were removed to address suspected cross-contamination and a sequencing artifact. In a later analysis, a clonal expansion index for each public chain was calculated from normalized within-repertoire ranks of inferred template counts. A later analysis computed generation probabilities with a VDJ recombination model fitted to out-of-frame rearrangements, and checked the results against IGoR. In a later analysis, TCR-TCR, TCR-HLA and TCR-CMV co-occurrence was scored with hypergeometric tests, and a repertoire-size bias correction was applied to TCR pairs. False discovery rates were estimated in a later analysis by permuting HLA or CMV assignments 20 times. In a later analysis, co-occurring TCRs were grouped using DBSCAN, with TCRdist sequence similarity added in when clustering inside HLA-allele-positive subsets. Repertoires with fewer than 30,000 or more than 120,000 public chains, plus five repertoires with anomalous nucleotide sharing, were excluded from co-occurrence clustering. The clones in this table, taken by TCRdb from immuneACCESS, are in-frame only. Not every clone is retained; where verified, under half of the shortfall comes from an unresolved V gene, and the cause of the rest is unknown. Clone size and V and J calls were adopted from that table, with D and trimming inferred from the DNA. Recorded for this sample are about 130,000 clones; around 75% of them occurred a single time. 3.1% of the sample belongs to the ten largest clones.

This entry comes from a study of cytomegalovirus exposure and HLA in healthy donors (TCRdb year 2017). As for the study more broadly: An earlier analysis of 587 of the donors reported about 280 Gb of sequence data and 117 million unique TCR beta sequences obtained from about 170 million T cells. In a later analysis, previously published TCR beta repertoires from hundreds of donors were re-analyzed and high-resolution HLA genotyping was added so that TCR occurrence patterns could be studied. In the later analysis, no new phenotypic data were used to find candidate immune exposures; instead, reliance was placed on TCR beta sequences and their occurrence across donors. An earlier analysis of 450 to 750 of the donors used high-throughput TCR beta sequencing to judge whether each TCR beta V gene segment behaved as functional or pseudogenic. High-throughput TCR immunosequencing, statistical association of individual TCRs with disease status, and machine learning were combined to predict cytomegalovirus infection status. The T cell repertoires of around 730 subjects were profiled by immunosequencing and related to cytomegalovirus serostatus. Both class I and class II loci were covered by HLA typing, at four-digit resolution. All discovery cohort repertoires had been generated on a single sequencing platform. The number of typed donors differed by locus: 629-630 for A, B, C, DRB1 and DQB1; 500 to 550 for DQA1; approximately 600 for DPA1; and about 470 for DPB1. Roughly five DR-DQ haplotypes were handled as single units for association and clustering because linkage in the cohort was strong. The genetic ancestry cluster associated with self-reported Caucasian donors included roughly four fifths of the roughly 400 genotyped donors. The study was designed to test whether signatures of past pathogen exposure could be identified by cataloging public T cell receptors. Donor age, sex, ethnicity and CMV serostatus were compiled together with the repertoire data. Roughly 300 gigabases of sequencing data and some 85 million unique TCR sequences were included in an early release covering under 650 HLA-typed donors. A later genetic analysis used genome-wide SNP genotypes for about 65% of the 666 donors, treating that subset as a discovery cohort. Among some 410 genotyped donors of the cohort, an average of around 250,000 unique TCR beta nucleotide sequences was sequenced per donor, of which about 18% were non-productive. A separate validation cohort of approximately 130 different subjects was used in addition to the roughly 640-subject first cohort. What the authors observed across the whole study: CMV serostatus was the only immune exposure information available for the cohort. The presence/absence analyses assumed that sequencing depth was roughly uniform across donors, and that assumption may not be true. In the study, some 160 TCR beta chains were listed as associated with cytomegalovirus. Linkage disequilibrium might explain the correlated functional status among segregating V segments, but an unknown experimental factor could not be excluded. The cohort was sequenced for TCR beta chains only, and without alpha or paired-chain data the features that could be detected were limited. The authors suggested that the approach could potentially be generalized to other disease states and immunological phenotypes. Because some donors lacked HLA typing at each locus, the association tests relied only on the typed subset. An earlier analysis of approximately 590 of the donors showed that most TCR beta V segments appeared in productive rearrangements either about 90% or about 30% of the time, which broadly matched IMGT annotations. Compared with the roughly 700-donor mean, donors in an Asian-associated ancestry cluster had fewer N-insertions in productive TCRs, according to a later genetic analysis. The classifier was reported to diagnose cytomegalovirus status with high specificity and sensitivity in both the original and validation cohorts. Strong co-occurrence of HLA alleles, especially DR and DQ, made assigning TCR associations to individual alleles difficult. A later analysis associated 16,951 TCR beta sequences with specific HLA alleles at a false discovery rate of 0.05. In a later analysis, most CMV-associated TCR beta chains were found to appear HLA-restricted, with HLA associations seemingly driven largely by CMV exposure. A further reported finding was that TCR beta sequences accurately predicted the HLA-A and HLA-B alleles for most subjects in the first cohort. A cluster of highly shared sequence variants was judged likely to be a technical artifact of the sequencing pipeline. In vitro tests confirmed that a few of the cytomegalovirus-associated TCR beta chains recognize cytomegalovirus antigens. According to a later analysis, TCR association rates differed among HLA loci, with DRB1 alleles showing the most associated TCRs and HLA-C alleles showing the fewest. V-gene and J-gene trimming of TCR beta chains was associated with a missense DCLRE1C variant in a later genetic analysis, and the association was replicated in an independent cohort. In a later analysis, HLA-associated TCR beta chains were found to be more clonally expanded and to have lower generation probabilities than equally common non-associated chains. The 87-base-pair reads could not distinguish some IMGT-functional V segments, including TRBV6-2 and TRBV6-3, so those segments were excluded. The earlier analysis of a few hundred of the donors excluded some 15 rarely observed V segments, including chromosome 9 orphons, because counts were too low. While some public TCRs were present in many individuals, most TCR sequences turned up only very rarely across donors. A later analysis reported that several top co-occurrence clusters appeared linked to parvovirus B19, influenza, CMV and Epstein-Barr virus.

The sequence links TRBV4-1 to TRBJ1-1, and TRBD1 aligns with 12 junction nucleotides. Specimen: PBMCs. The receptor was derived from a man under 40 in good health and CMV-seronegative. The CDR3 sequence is CASSPRTGTGGRGNTEAFF. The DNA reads TGCGCCAGCAGCCCACGTACCGGGACAGGGGGCCGGGGGAACACTGAAGCTTTCTTT.